The T cell receptor (beta chain) under discussion was sequenced for a study of shared clonotypes between healthy human individuals. Profiled with immunoSEQ multiplex PCR; TCRdb holds only in-frame clones, not every one. Of fewer than 1 million clones listed, roughly 96% are singletons. Note on this clone: Its target is unknown.

Regarding the study as a whole: When compared with the clonotypes that were shared by all four sorted-subset donors, the non-shared clonotypes turned out to have lower generation probabilities. Generally, naive subsets (rather than memory subsets) showed larger estimated richness.

CD45RO-negative cells were positively selected for CCR7, leaving out terminally differentiated effector memory CD45RA+ cells. All donors were healthy HIV-negative adults lacking recent acute infections or vaccinations. The clonotype comes from a man under 40 in good health. Sequencing used naive CD8+ T cells sorted from blood.

The CDR3 region has the DNA TGTGCCAGCAGACATATTCTAGACATAGAGACCCAGTACTTC. The encoded protein is CASRHILDIETQYF. J is TRBJ2-5 and V is TRBV7-9; D is uncertain. Trimming removed 6 bases at V and 4 bases at J, with 15 bases between. The CDR3 extends over 14 amino acids. The germline V gene has CDR1 SEHNR and CDR2 FQNEAQ (reference sequence).